The clone carrying this T cell receptor beta chain was recorded many times. This CDR3 contains 17 residues. Germline V gene data show CDR1 as SGHRS and CDR2 as YFSETQ. J lost 7 bases, V lost 3 bases, and 18 bases had no gene match. TCRdb fed the RT-PCR reads into MiXCR, producing one record per CDR3 protein. The top ten clones hold 3% to 4.5% of a sample with about 680,000 distinct CDR3 sequences, about 14% of them seen once. Sequenced sample: memory CD4+ T cells from blood. This TCR came from a female donor in good health, serving as a healthy control. This chain uses TRBV5-1 with TRBJ2-7; 8 bases fit TRBD2. CDR3 amino acids: CASSWGLGTSAPREQYF. In DNA form, the CDR3 reads TGCGCCAGCAGCTGGGGTTTAGGGACTAGTGCCCCTCGAGAGCAGTACTTC. The complete variable domain, with remaining parts taken from reference TRBV5-1 and TRBJ2-7, reads KAGVTQTPRYLIKTRGQQVTLSCSPISGHRSVSWYQQTPGQGLQFLFEYFSETQRNKGNFPGRFSGRQFSNSRSEMNVSTLELGDSALYLCASSWGLGTSAPREQYFGPGTRLTVT.